A selection of T cell receptor beta chains follows, all from one sample in a study of OX40 agonist ivuxolimab in advanced cancers. The method was immunoSEQ multiplex PCR; TCRdb's version includes in-frame clones alone and lacks a portion of them. The sample lists roughly 50,000 clones, 80% occurring once. The sample was CD4+ or CD8+ T cells sorted from blood, taken in a trial of the OX40 agonist ivuxolimab. The receptors here all came from an adult with an advanced solid tumor such as melanoma, head and neck, liver or kidney cancer. Both conserved end residues are part of each CDR3. The D gene is left open where the match is weak. Expanded clones are given a class, and other clones once, few, many or no size at all.

d_gene	len	abundance	v_gene	j_gene	CDR3aa	CDR3nt
NA	14	once	TRBV28	TRBJ1-1	CASSPQGRNTEAFF	TGTGCCAGCAGTCCCCAGGGTCGGAACACTGAAGCTTTCTTT
NA	14	NA	TRBV5-8	TRBJ2-5	CASTSHGGQETQYF	TGTGCCAGCACCTCGCACGGCGGTCAAGAGACCCAGTACTTC
NA	12	NA	TRBV28	TRBJ1-2	CASNKGDYGYTF	TGTGCCAGCAACAAAGGCGACTATGGCTACACCTTC
TRBD2	17	NA	TRBV7-2	TRBJ2-7	CASSLRSSGLAGYEQYF	TGTGCCAGCAGCTTAAGGTCTTCGGGACTAGCGGGTTACGAGCAGTACTTC
NA	14	NA	TRBV28	TRBJ1-2	CASSLLVAGSGYTF	TGTGCCAGCAGTTTATTAGTGGCAGGGAGTGGCTACACCTTC
TRBD1	15	NA	TRBV5-8	TRBJ1-5	CASSSDRGLGQPQHF	TGTGCCAGCAGTTCGGACAGGGGGCTAGGTCAGCCCCAGCATTTT
NA	17	NA	TRBV9	TRBJ2-3	CASSVGGLLSCTDTQYF	TGTGCCAGCAGCGTAGGGGGACTTCTTAGTTGCACAGATACGCAGTATTTT
TRBD2	18	NA	TRBV25-1	TRBJ2-5	CASSWGLAGGGLGETQYF	TGTGCCAGCAGCTGGGGACTAGCGGGAGGAGGGCTCGGTGAGACCCAGTACTTC
TRBD1	13	NA	TRBV5-1	TRBJ1-4	CASSLRDRGGLFF	TGCGCCAGCAGCCTCCGGGACAGGGGAGGACTGTTTTTT
TRBD1	15	few	TRBV5-1	TRBJ2-3	CASSLAGQSADTQYF	TGCGCCAGCAGCTTGGCGGGACAGAGCGCAGATACGCAGTATTTT
NA	15	NA	TRBV19	TRBJ2-6	CASSTGTSGANVLTF	TGTGCCAGTAGTACTGGGACCTCTGGGGCCAACGTCCTGACTTTC
NA	12	NA	TRBV29-1	TRBJ1-5	CSVGTGNQPQHF	TGCAGCGTTGGGACAGGCAATCAGCCCCAGCATTTT
NA	13	NA	TRBV30	TRBJ2-1	CAWSPQSLGEQFF	TGTGCCTGGAGTCCACAATCTCTAGGGGAGCAGTTCTTC
NA	14	NA	TRBV2	TRBJ1-5	CASRPGQGYQPQHF	TGTGCCAGCAGGCCGGGGCAGGGGTATCAGCCCCAGCATTTT
NA	15	NA	TRBV5-4	TRBJ1-5	CASSPGPTSNQPQHF	TGTGCCAGCAGCCCCGGACCGACAAGCAATCAGCCCCAGCATTTT
TRBD2	19	NA	TRBV2	TRBJ2-1	CASSRLAGPLRSSYNEQFF	TGTGCCAGCAGCCGACTAGCGGGACCCTTGCGAAGCTCCTACAATGAGCAGTTCTTC
TRBD2	15	NA	TRBV7-9	TRBJ2-5	CASSSGLAGTETQYF	TGTGCCAGCAGTTCGGGACTAGCGGGGACGGAGACCCAGTACTTC
TRBD1	14	once	TRBV7-8	TRBJ1-4	CASSSGQPNEKLFF	TGTGCCAGCAGCTCGGGACAGCCTAATGAAAAACTGTTTTTT
TRBD2	16	NA	TRBV7-8	TRBJ2-5	CASSLGRGGALETQYF	TGTGCCAGCAGCTTAGGGCGCGGGGGGGCCCTGGAGACCCAGTACTTC
NA	13	NA	TRBV28	TRBJ2-5	CASSLPGGGTQYF	TGTGCCAGCAGTTTACCAGGGGGGGGGACCCAGTACTTC
TRBD1	15	NA	TRBV4-3	TRBJ2-3	CASSPGQGTADTQYF	TGCGCCAGCAGCCCGGGACAGGGTACAGCAGATACGCAGTATTTT
NA	12	NA	TRBV6-5	TRBJ2-3	CAAGDSTDTQYF	TGTGCCGCCGGAGACTCCACAGATACGCAGTATTTT
TRBD2	17	NA	TRBV5-1	TRBJ2-6	CASSFQGGGSGANVLTF	TGCGCCAGCAGCTTCCAGGGCGGGGGATCTGGGGCCAACGTCCTGACTTTC
NA	14	NA	TRBV5-1	TRBJ2-7	CASSLGTGSGEQYF	TGCGCCAGCAGCTTGGGTACGGGTTCGGGAGAGCAGTACTTC